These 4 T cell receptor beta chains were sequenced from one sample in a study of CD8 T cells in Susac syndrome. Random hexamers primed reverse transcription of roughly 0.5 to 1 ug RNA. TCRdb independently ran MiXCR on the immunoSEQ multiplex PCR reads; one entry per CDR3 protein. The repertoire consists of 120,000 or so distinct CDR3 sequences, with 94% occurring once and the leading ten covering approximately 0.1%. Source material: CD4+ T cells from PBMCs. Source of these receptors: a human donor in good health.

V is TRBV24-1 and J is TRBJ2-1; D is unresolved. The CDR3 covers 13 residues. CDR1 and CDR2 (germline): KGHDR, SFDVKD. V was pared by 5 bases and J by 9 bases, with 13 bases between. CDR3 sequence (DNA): TGTGCCACCAGTGCCACGGACGCAAGTGAGCAGTTCTTC. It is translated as CATSATDASEQFF.

CDR3 DNA: TGTGCCAGCTCACCAATTGGGACCCTCAATGAGCAGTTCTTC. Protein sequence: CASSPIGTLNEQFF. The V call is TRBV18, the J call TRBJ2-1; possibly TRBD1 or TRBD2 for D (5 bases each). This CDR3 is 14 amino acids long. The germline V gene encodes CDR1 KGHSH and CDR2 LQKENI. V lost 2 bases and J lost 6, with 11 bases in between. The full variable domain, in which reference TRBV18 and TRBJ2-1 provide the parts outside the CDR3, is NAGVMQNPRHLVRRRGQEARLRCSPMKGHSHVYWYRQLPEEGLKFMVYLQKENIIDESGMPKERFSAEFPKEGPSILRIQQVVRGDSAAYFCASSPIGTLNEQFFGPGTRLTVL.

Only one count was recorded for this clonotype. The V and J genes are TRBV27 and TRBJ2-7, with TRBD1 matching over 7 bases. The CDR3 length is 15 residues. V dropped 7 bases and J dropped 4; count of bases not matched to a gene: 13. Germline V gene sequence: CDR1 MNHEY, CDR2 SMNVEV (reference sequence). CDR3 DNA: TGTGCCAGCACCCCCGTCTCGGGGACAGTGTACGAGCAGTACTTC. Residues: CASTPVSGTVYEQYF.

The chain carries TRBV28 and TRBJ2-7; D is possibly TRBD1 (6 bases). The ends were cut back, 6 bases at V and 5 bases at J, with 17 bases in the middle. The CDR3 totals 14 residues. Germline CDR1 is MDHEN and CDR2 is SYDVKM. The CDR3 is CASSPTGKTNEQYF. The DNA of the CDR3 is TGTGCCAGCAGCCCTACAGGGAAAACGAACGAGCAGTACTTC.